This passage covers 18 T cell receptor delta chains from one sample sequenced in a study of human gamma delta and Vdelta1 T cells. TCRdb processed the PCR reads again with the CATT caller. The sample lists thousands of delta-chain clones, just under 9.5% occurring once. Sequencing was performed on naive CD27+ Vdelta1 gamma-delta T cells from blood. These receptors all come from a human donor in good health.

This clone was found a few times. V gene TRDV1 combines with J gene TRDJ1, with 9 bases aligning to TRDD3. The CDR3 consists of 21 residues. Germline-derived CDR1 and CDR2 are TSWWSYY and QGS. V was pared by 2 bases and J by 0 bases, with 19 bases of the junction left unmatched. The CDR3, as DNA: TGTGCTCTTGGGGAAGGTCCTCCTACGAGTTGGGGGATAGGGTACACCGATAAACTCATCTTT. Translating it yields CALGEGPPTSWGIGYTDKLIF.

In its sample, this clone was seen a few times. The protein TCRdb gives is from a much larger clone and does not agree with this DNA's translation at residue 8, likely a read error; the protein shown here comes from the DNA. The chain couples TRDV1 to TRDJ1; tentative D call: TRDD3 (6 bases). The CDR3 extends over 18 amino acids. With 3 bases removed from V and 7 bases from J, the gap between germline ends came to 27 bases. CDR1 TSWWSYY and CDR2 QGS come from the germline V gene. The CDR3 is CALGDTAPRDWGSCKLIF. CDR3 DNA sequence: TGTGCTCTTGGGGACACGGCCCCCCGGGATTGGGGGTCGTGTAAACTCATCTTT.

This chain connects TRDV1 to TRDJ1; D is possibly TRDD3 (10 bases). Per germline, CDR1 TSWWSYY and CDR2 QGS. This CDR3 has 22 residues. Trimming removed 5 bases at V and 2 bases at J, with 36 bases between. Written as DNA, the CDR3 is TGTGCTCTTGGGAACCCTCCTTCCTACCGGGGGATACGGGCTGGGCGGACCGATAAACTCATCTTT. It is translated as CALGNPPSYRGIRAGRTDKLIF.

In this sample, this clone turned up a few times. A read error may be the cause here, since a much bigger clone is one base away. The same CDR3 is also encoded by other DNA sequences in this sample. J is TRDJ1 and V is TRDV1, with 12 bases aligning to TRDD3. Germline V gene sequence: CDR1 TSWWSYY, CDR2 QGS. The CDR3 is 25 residues long. The V gene end was trimmed by 0 bases and the J gene end by 1 base; junction bases not matched to a gene: 27. This chain's CDR3 is CALGELEGPTRVPWGIRGGTDKLIF. CDR3 nucleotide sequence: TGTGCTCTTGGGGAACTAGAGGGTCCTACGCGCGTCCCCTGGGGGATACGCGGAGGCACCGATAAACTCATCTTT.

Only a few counts were recorded for this clone. Other DNA sequences of this sample code for an identical CDR3. V gene TRDV1 combines with J gene TRDJ1, with 7 bases lining up with TRDD3. The CDR3 is 29 amino acids. CDR1 and CDR2 (germline): TSWWSYY, QGS. Trimming took 1 base from V and 0 from J; bases not matched to a gene: 44. The CDR3 region is CALGEPTAGYHDDFFTSGGIVKYTDKLIF. DNA for the CDR3: TGTGCTCTTGGGGAACCCACCGCCGGATACCACGACGACTTCTTCACTTCGGGGGGGATCGTCAAGTACACCGATAAACTCATCTTT.

Note on this clone: This sequence is one base from a far larger clone and is likely a read error. Other DNA sequences of this sample code for an identical CDR3. This chain joins TRDV1 and TRDJ1; 7 bases fit TRDD3. J gave up 2 bases and V 0 bases, and 15 bases lay outside the gene matches. Germline V gene sequence: CDR1 TSWWSYY, CDR2 QGS. CDR3 length: 19 amino acids. CDR3 sequence: CALGELRGIPRFLTDKLIF. In DNA, the CDR3 is TGTGCTCTTGGGGAACTCCGGGGGATTCCGCGATTTCTTACCGATAAACTCATCTTT.

This clone was counted a few times. The chain couples TRDV1 to TRDJ1; no definite D call. The CDR3 sequence is 15 residues long. Germline CDR1 and CDR2: TSWWSYY and QGS. Trimming pared 2 bases from V and 8 bases from J, leaving 18 bases between. CDR3 nucleotide sequence: TGTGCTCTTGGGGAAACCCACGGGGCCCCCGGGAAACTCATCTTT. This sequence encodes CALGETHGAPGKLIF.

This clone was detected a few times. The rearrangement joins TRDV1 to TRDJ1, with 12 positions matching TRDD3. The J segment lost 7 bases and the V segment lost 5 bases, leaving 17 bases of the junction unmatched. Germline assignment: CDR1 TSWWSYY and CDR2 QGS. The CDR3 contains 18 residues. CDR3 sequence: CALGMKGPGGYGIAKLIF. CDR3 sequence (DNA): TGTGCTCTTGGGATGAAGGGCCCTGGGGGATACGGTATAGCTAAACTCATCTTT.

Note on this clone: A much larger clonotype is one base distant, so this may be a read error. Additional DNA sequences in this sample encode the identical CDR3. The gene calls are TRDV1 and TRDJ1, with 9 positions matching TRDD3. Germline V lookup: CDR1 TSWWSYY, CDR2 QGS. Trimming cost V 3 bases and J 1 base; bases outside gene matches: 27. CDR3 size: 23 residues. The CDR3 region has the DNA TGTGCTCTTGGGGACCCTAGGCCTTCCATCCGTACTGGGGGACCTGGCATCACCGATAAACTCATCTTT. This encodes CALGDPRPSIRTGGPGITDKLIF.

This clone has ten or more counts. This chain connects TRDV1 to TRDJ1; 9 bases agree with TRDD2. The germline CDR1 and CDR2 sequences are TSWWSYY and QGS. The CDR3 is made up of 23 amino acids. With V trimmed by 1 base and J by 0 bases, 24 bases remained unmatched. The CDR3 coding sequence is TGTGCTCTTGGGGAACACCGAGGGACCTTCCTACGGGGGAGGGGGATGTACACCGATAAACTCATCTTT. Encoded protein: CALGEHRGTFLRGRGMYTDKLIF.

About this clone itself: A clone one base away is much larger, so this may be a read error. Other DNA sequences in this sample translate to the same CDR3. This chain joins TRDV1 and TRDJ1; TRDD3 matches at 10 bases. Germline CDR1 TSWWSYY, CDR2 QGS. The CDR3 spans 23 residues. The V and J ends lost 2 bases and 4 bases, in that order; junction bases with no gene match: 28. The CDR3 sequence: CALGESGRTGGYAGGSSGDKLIF. The CDR3, as DNA: TGTGCTCTTGGGGAATCGGGGCGTACCGGGGGATACGCCGGCGGGTCGTCCGGCGATAAACTCATCTTT.

A few counts support this clone. The sample contains more than one DNA sequence encoding this CDR3. This chain joins TRDV1 and TRDJ1, with 12 bases identical to TRDD3. The CDR3 length is 29 residues. Germline loops: CDR1 TSWWSYY, CDR2 QGS. The V segment lost 3 bases and the J segment 4 bases; nucleotides outside the gene matches: 45. The CDR3 protein is CALGELGLDKRFPIPRTGGYLENIDKLIF. The CDR3 nucleotides read TGTGCTCTTGGGGAGCTAGGGCTGGATAAACGTTTTCCTATCCCCCGTACTGGGGGATACCTCGAAAATATCGATAAACTCATCTTT.

The chain joins TRDV1 to TRDJ1; TRDD3 aligns across 10 bases. With 6 bases clipped from V and 3 bases from J, the junction kept 19 bases outside the gene matches. Germline-derived CDR1 and CDR2 are TSWWSYY and QGS. The CDR3 is made up of 19 amino acids. CDR3 region: CALGGPSSRTGGSSDKLIF. CDR3 nucleotide sequence: TGTGCTCTTGGAGGCCCCTCCTCCCGTACTGGGGGATCCTCCGATAAACTCATCTTT.

The chain joins TRDV1 to TRDJ1, with TRDD3 matching 12 bases. CDR3 length: 19 amino acids. V was pared by 0 bases and J by 8 bases, with 16 bases of the junction left unmatched. Germline V lookup: CDR1 TSWWSYY, CDR2 QGS. As DNA, the CDR3 is TGTGCTCTTGGGGAACTCCTCTACCCGAGGTACTGGGGGATACCAAAACTCATCTTT. This encodes CALGELLYPRYWGIPKLIF.

The genes are TRDV1 and TRDJ1; TRDD3 matches 9 bases. The CDR3 loop spans 21 amino acids. Germline trimming cut 0 bases from V and 6 bases from J; bases unmatched to any gene: 23. Per the germline V gene, CDR1 is TSWWSYY and CDR2 is QGS. The CDR3 coding sequence is TGTGCTCTTGGGGAACTATCCCGGGGGCGGGGATACGCGCGCCCCCGCTATAAACTCATCTTT. It is translated as CALGELSRGRGYARPRYKLIF.

A remark on this clone: The protein given by TCRdb reflects a much larger clone and differs at residue 13 from this DNA's translation, likely from a read error; the protein shown is the DNA's translation. The genes are TRDV2 and TRDJ1, with D perhaps TRDD2 (7 bases). The V end was cut by 1 base, the J end by 1 base, with 24 bases between. In germline, CDR1 is GEAIGNYY, CDR2 EKD. The CDR3 sequence is 19 residues long. CDR3 DNA: TGTGCCTGTGACACTGTCCTTCCTCACGGGGGGACCCCCACCGATAAACTCATCTTT. Translating it yields CACDTVLPHGGTPTDKLIF.

Note on this clone: TCRdb's listed protein matches a much larger clone and diverges from this DNA's translation at residue 4, likely through a read error; the protein shown comes from the DNA. Different DNA sequences within this sample yield the same CDR3. The rearrangement joins TRDV2 to TRDJ1, with 10 positions matching TRDD3. Germline CDR1 GEAIGNYY, CDR2 EKD. V gave up 5 bases and J gave up 11 bases; unmatched junction bases: 13. This CDR3 has 14 amino acids. The CDR3 reads CACVSTGGSIQLIF. CDR3 nucleotides: TGTGCCTGTGTCAGTACTGGGGGATCGATCCAGCTCATCTTT.

About this clone: A far larger clone is a single base away, which makes a read error likely. The chain uses TRDV1 and TRDJ1, with 9 bases fitting TRDD3. The length of the CDR3 is 25 residues. Per germline, CDR1 TSWWSYY and CDR2 QGS. This CDR3 reads CALGDATNLLHHDWGTQPHTDRLIF. The CDR3 DNA sequence: TGTGCTCTTGGGGATGCTACGAATTTGCTTCACCACGACTGGGGGACCCAACCTCACACCGATAGACTCATCTTT.